This T cell receptor beta chain was recorded in a study of PD-L1 blockade in urothelial cancer. Time point specified: pretreatment peripheral blood. This table comes from immunoSEQ multiplex PCR, and its TCRdb copy is limited to in-frame clones, with some not included. The top ten clones hold 0.97% of a sample with tens of thousands of clones, about 90% of them seen once. The sequencing used PBMCs, collected around atezolizumab (anti-PD-L1) treatment. This receptor was obtained from a woman older than 75 with urothelial cancer.

The CDR3: CASSYSGQGPYGYTF. CDR3 nucleotides: TGTGCCAGCAGTTACTCGGGTCAGGGGCCCTATGGCTACACCTTC. The chain is built from TRBV6-5 and TRBJ1-2; D may be TRBD1 (6 bases). CDR3 length: 15 amino acids. Germline values: CDR1 MNHEY, CDR2 SVGAGI. V was trimmed by 0 bases and J by 4 bases, leaving 12 bases between them.